This is a list of T cell receptor beta chains from one sample in a study of CD8 T cells in Susac syndrome. TCRdb reprocessed the immunoSEQ multiplex PCR reads with MiXCR, giving one entry per CDR3 protein. The data show fewer than 350,000 distinct CDR3 sequences, 90% to 95% seen once. The sample consisted of CD4+ T cells from PBMCs. These receptors were taken from a human donor with multiple sclerosis. Each CDR3 is given with its conserved first and last residue. A D gene is named only where the DNA matches it firmly. Some rows have no size entry. The others give once, few or many, or a class for an expanded clone.

J,V,D,size,CDR3,DNA
TRBJ2-5,TRBV2,.,.,CASSERRETQYF,TGTGCCAGCAGTGAGAGAAGAGAGACCCAGTACTTC
TRBJ1-2,TRBV5-4,TRBD1,.,CASSVDREYGYTF,TGTGCCAGCAGCGTGGACAGGGAATATGGCTACACCTTC
TRBJ2-1,TRBV27,.,.,CASSSLPVGSYNEQFF,TGTGCCAGCAGTTCCCTCCCAGTTGGGTCCTACAATGAGCAGTTCTTC
TRBJ2-1,TRBV20-1,.,.,CSAEDSYNEQFF,TGCAGTGCGGAGGACAGTTACAATGAGCAGTTCTTC
TRBJ1-2,TRBV29-1,.,.,CSVDGIDGYTF,TGCAGCGTTGACGGGATAGACGGCTACACCTTC
TRBJ1-1,TRBV6-2/TRBV6-3,TRBD1,.,CASTTGANTEAFF,TGTGCCAGCACCACAGGGGCGAACACTGAAGCTTTCTTT
TRBJ1-1,TRBV27,.,once,CASTPNPWDTEAFF,TGTGCCAGCACCCCGAATCCCTGGGACACTGAAGCTTTCTTT
TRBJ1-1,TRBV6-2/TRBV6-3,.,.,CASSYPPGTEAFF,TGTGCCAGCAGTTACCCCCCAGGGACTGAAGCTTTCTTT
TRBJ1-4,TRBV5-1,.,.,CASSLGARPRRDEKLFF,TGCGCCAGCAGCTTGGGGGCTAGGCCCAGGCGGGATGAAAAACTGTTTTTT
TRBJ1-2,TRBV5-1,.,.,CASSSAAQHYGYTF,TGCGCCAGCAGCTCGGCGGCGCAGCACTATGGCTACACCTTC
TRBJ1-6,TRBV6-5,.,.,CASSSLPISPLHF,TGTGCCAGCAGTTCCCTCCCAATATCACCCCTCCACTTT
TRBJ2-7,TRBV7-2,TRBD2,.,CASSLSGSQKEQYF,TGTGCCAGCAGCCTAAGCGGGAGCCAGAAGGAGCAGTACTTC
TRBJ1-2,TRBV6-6,TRBD1,.,CASRAGTGDAYGYTF,TGTGCCAGCAGAGCGGGGACAGGGGATGCCTATGGCTACACCTTC
TRBJ1-1,TRBV2,.,.,CASSEEGRTEAFF,TGTGCCAGCAGTGAAGAGGGGAGGACTGAAGCTTTCTTT
TRBJ1-5,TRBV6-1,TRBD1,once,CASSPGQGANQPQHF,TGTGCCAGCAGCCCCGGACAGGGCGCCAATCAGCCCCAGCATTTT
TRBJ1-1,TRBV6-2/TRBV6-3,TRBD1,.,CASNLFGTGRTEAFF,TGTGCCAGCAATCTATTCGGGACAGGGCGCACTGAAGCTTTCTTT
TRBJ1-5,TRBV19,.,.,CASRLRGPTQPQHF,TGTGCCAGTAGGCTTCGGGGCCCAACTCAGCCCCAGCATTTT
TRBJ1-2,TRBV20-1,.,.,CSAGVDDYGYTF,TGCAGTGCTGGGGTAGACGACTATGGCTACACCTTC
TRBJ2-4,TRBV20-1,.,.,CSAPIGNIQYF,TGCAGTGCTCCTATAGGAAACATTCAGTACTTC
TRBJ2-1,TRBV5-1,TRBD2,.,CASRISGTGRNEQFF,TGCGCCAGCAGGATTAGCGGGACCGGGAGGAATGAGCAGTTCTTC
TRBJ1-2,TRBV30,.,.,CAWSVQVNYGYTF,TGTGCCTGGAGTGTACAAGTTAACTATGGCTACACCTTC
TRBJ1-2,TRBV15,.,.,CATSRVDQGSSYTF,TGTGCCACCAGCAGAGTAGATCAAGGAAGTAGCTACACCTTC
TRBJ2-3,TRBV2,.,.,CASRPWGLTDTQYF,TGTGCCAGCAGGCCCTGGGGACTCACAGATACGCAGTATTTT
TRBJ2-2,TRBV3-1,.,.,CASSQDKLLTGELFF,TGTGCCAGCAGCCAAGACAAGCTTCTTACCGGGGAGCTGTTTTTT
TRBJ1-1,TRBV15,TRBD1,once,CATSRGKGQAVTEAFF,TGTGCCACCAGCAGAGGCAAAGGACAGGCGGTGACTGAAGCTTTCTTT
TRBJ2-7,TRBV18,TRBD1,.,CASSQRQGEGSRNEQYF,TGTGCCAGCTCACAAAGACAGGGCGAGGGGAGTAGGAACGAGCAGTACTTC
TRBJ2-3,TRBV20-1,TRBD1,.,CSAINRGQSTDTQYF,TGCAGTGCTATTAACAGGGGGCAGAGCACAGATACGCAGTATTTT
TRBJ1-1,TRBV19,.,few,CASSLGVGTEAFF,TGTGCCAGTAGCCTGGGAGTAGGGACTGAAGCTTTCTTT
TRBJ1-2,TRBV3-1,TRBD1,.,CASSHRTGQRPEGYTF,TGTGCCAGCAGCCATAGGACAGGGCAAAGGCCCGAAGGCTACACCTTC
TRBJ1-1,TRBV19,.,.,CASKDREAEAFF,TGTGCCAGTAAAGATAGGGAGGCTGAAGCTTTCTTT
TRBJ2-6,TRBV29-1,.,.,CSVLHSGANVLTF,TGCAGCGTTCTCCACTCTGGGGCCAACGTCCTGACTTTC
TRBJ2-7,TRBV7-2,TRBD1,.,CASSHTGGIDEQYF,TGTGCCAGCAGCCACACAGGGGGCATAGACGAGCAGTACTTC
TRBJ2-2,TRBV5-1,.,.,CASSPSFGGYTGELFF,TGCGCCAGCAGCCCTTCTTTTGGGGGGTACACCGGGGAGCTGTTTTTT
TRBJ2-1,TRBV18,.,.,CASSLSGGLDEQFF,TGTGCCAGCTCACTTAGTGGGGGGCTGGATGAGCAGTTCTTC
TRBJ1-6,TRBV7-2,.,.,CASSLVGKGSPLHF,TGTGCCAGCAGCTTAGTAGGGAAGGGTTCACCCCTCCACTTT
TRBJ2-1,TRBV30,.,.,CAWSLGMAHEQFF,TGTGCCTGGAGTCTAGGGATGGCGCATGAGCAGTTCTTC
TRBJ2-7,TRBV15,.,.,CATSGDTSYEQYF,TGTGCCACCAGCGGGGACACCTCCTACGAGCAGTACTTC
TRBJ2-7,TRBV5-4,.,.,CASSPGGSIYEQYF,TGTGCCAGCTCTCCCGGGGGCAGCATCTACGAGCAGTACTTC
TRBJ1-2,TRBV20-1,.,.,CSARGRQVPNYGYTF,TGCAGTGCTAGAGGTAGACAGGTACCTAACTATGGCTACACCTTC
TRBJ2-7,TRBV10-3,TRBD2,.,CATWTSGGPYEQYF,TGTGCCACCTGGACTAGCGGGGGTCCTTACGAGCAGTACTTC
TRBJ2-7,TRBV20-1,TRBD1,.,CSASTSGRQGKLGYEQYF,TGCAGTGCTAGCACATCAGGCCGACAGGGCAAGTTAGGGTACGAGCAGTACTTC
TRBJ2-7,TRBV7-9,.,.,CASSFTAMSSNPYEQYF,TGTGCCAGCAGCTTCACAGCGATGAGCTCCAATCCCTACGAGCAGTACTTC
TRBJ2-5,TRBV12-3/TRBV12-4,TRBD2,.,CASSFSGRARETQYF,TGTGCCAGCAGTTTTTCCGGGAGGGCCCGAGAGACCCAGTACTTC
TRBJ2-7,TRBV5-1,TRBD1,.,CASGFPGQGINEQYF,TGCGCCAGTGGATTCCCGGGACAGGGAATCAACGAGCAGTACTTC
TRBJ1-1,TRBV2,.,once,CASSQGLDTEAFF,TGTGCCAGCAGCCAGGGGTTGGACACTGAAGCTTTCTTT
TRBJ2-5,TRBV7-7,TRBD2,.,CASSLAPVAGGGETQYF,TGTGCTAGCAGCTTAGCCCCCGTAGCGGGGGGTGGCGAGACCCAGTACTTC
TRBJ1-2,TRBV5-1,.,.,CASSPGGGPYGYTF,TGCGCCAGCAGCCCCGGGGGAGGGCCCTATGGCTACACCTTC
TRBJ1-5,TRBV6-1,.,.,CASILTALYSNQPQHF,TGTGCCAGCATCCTAACGGCGCTTTATAGCAATCAGCCCCAGCATTTT
TRBJ2-5,TRBV4-1,.,.,CASSLGPGVETQYF,TGCGCCAGCAGCCTCGGCCCGGGGGTGGAGACCCAGTACTTC
TRBJ1-2,TRBV20-1,TRBD1,.,CSAPGAGTEFNYGYTF,TGCAGTGCTCCAGGGGCGGGGACAGAATTTAACTATGGCTACACCTTC
TRBJ2-1,TRBV7-2,.,.,CASSASGRRNNEQFF,TGTGCCAGCAGCGCGAGCGGGCGACGAAACAATGAGCAGTTCTTC
TRBJ1-1,TRBV12-3/TRBV12-4,.,once,CASSLLMNTEAFF,TGTGCCAGCAGTTTACTAATGAACACTGAAGCTTTCTTT
TRBJ2-7,TRBV7-9,TRBD2,.,CASSLAAELYEQYF,TGTGCCAGCAGCCTAGCGGCGGAGCTCTACGAGCAGTACTTC
TRBJ2-3,TRBV29-1,.,once,CSVEDGDTQYF,TGCAGCGTTGAGGACGGAGATACGCAGTATTTT
TRBJ1-5,TRBV30,.,.,CAWSIGGDQPQHF,TGTGCCTGGAGTATAGGAGGGGACCAGCCCCAGCATTTT
TRBJ1-2,TRBV27,.,.,CASRVTGSLGYTF,TGTGCCAGCAGAGTGACAGGATCGTTGGGCTACACCTTC
TRBJ1-2,TRBV20-1,TRBD1,.,CSALGTGSYGYTF,TGCAGTGCTCTTGGGACAGGTAGCTATGGCTACACCTTC
TRBJ2-3,TRBV7-2,.,.,CASSRTAVSTDTQYF,TGTGCCAGCAGCCGGACGGCAGTTAGCACAGATACGCAGTATTTT
TRBJ1-2,TRBV29-1,.,.,CSVSWGKSYTF,TGCAGCGTTTCTTGGGGGAAGAGCTACACCTTC